The entry below gives a single T cell receptor (beta chain) sequence along with its context. Its antigen is currently unknown. The data are from a study of T cells in Graves' hyperthyroidism and ophthalmopathy. Amplification of TCR beta CDR3 regions was performed using RNA transcripts as template. The primer set for the first-round RT-PCR of the TCR CDR3 was HTBI. MiXCR was run by TCRdb on the multiplex PCR reads, yielding one entry per CDR3 protein. The sample carries about 400,000 distinct CDR3 sequences, more than 12% recorded once. Study-level results: Ophthalmopathy stood apart from stable hyperthyroidism in a 13 V-J model. Blood also held most thyroid clonotypes expanded beyond 0.001.

Trimming stripped 2 bases from V and 7 bases from J, with 13 bases between. The CDR3 loop spans 15 amino acids. Germline V gene sequence: CDR1 KGHDR, CDR2 SFDVKD. The chain combines TRBV24-1 with TRBJ2-2; D is uncertain. This TCR derives from a woman younger than 45 with Graves' hyperthyroidism. The sample taken for sequencing was blood. The CDR3 reads CATSDSRTSNGELFF. CDR3 in DNA: TGTGCCACCAGTGATTCGAGGACCTCGAACGGGGAGCTGTTTTTT.